These 4 T cell receptor beta chains were sequenced from one sample in a study of cytomegalovirus exposure and HLA in healthy donors. The method was immunoSEQ multiplex PCR; TCRdb's version includes in-frame clones alone and lacks a portion of them. The sample yields about 160,000 clones, 86% seen once. The sequenced sample was PBMCs. These receptors originate from a young woman in good health and CMV-seronegative.

V is TRBV9 and J is TRBJ2-3, with 10 bases matching TRBD1. Germline values: CDR1 SGDLS, CDR2 YYNGEE. This CDR3 comprises 19 residues. The J segment lost 6 bases and the V segment lost 4 bases, leaving 20 bases of the junction unmatched. Here the CDR3 DNA reads TGTGCCAGCAGCACCCAACGCCGGGACAGGGGTAACTTACGGGATACGCAGTATTTT. Residues: CASSTQRRDRGNLRDTQYF. The whole variable domain, remainder taken from reference TRBV9 and TRBJ2-3, is DSGVTQTPKHLITATGQRVTLRCSPRSGDLSVYWYQQSLDQGLQFLIQYYNGEERAKGNILERFSAQQFPDLHSELNLSSLELGDSALYFCASSTQRRDRGNLRDTQYFGPGTRLTVL.

The CDR3: CASSHLPVIAEAFF. In nucleotides, the CDR3 is TGCGCCAGCAGCCATCTCCCAGTGATCGCTGAAGCTTTCTTT. The chain links TRBV4-1 to TRBJ1-1, with no clear D. CDR1 MGHRA and CDR2 YSYEKL come from the germline V gene. V was trimmed by 3 bases and J by 6 bases, leaving 14 bases between them. CDR3 length: 14 residues.

CDR3 in amino acids: CASSLWAGYYGYTF. CDR3 coding DNA: TGTGCCAGCAGTTTATGGGCTGGGTATTATGGCTACACCTTC. The V and J genes are TRBV27 and TRBJ1-2; D gene unclear. Trimming took 1 base from V and 5 from J, leaving 11 bases between them. The CDR3 is made up of 14 amino acids. The germline gives CDR1 MNHEY, CDR2 SMNVEV (reference sequence).

The chain has TRBV29-1 and TRBJ2-1; D unresolved. Germline V gene lookup returns CDR1 SQVTM and CDR2 ANQGSEA. The CDR3 covers 15 residues. Trimming pared 2 bases from V and 0 bases from J, leaving 11 bases between. CDR3 bases: TGCAGCGTTGAAAGACTTTTTAGCTCCTACAATGAGCAGTTCTTC. Protein: CSVERLFSSYNEQFF.